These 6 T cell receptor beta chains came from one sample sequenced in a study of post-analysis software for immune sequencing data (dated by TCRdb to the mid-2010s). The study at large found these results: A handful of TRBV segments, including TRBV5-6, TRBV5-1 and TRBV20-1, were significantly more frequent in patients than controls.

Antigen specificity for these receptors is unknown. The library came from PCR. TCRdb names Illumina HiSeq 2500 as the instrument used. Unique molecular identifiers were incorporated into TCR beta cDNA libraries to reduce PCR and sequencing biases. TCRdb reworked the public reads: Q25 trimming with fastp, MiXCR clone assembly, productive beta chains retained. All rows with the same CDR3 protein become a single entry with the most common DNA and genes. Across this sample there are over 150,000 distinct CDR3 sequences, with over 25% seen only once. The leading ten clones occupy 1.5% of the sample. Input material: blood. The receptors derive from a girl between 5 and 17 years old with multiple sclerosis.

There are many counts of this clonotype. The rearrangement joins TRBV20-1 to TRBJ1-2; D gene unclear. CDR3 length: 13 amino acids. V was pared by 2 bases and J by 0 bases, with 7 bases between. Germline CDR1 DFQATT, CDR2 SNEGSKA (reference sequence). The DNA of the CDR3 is TGCAGTGCTAGAAGTCCGGCTAACTATGGCTACACCTTC. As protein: CSARSPANYGYTF.

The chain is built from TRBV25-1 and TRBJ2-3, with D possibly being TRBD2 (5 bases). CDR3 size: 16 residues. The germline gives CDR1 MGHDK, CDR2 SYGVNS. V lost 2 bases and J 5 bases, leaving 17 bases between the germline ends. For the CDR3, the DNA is TGTGCCAGCAGTGAAGAGGGATCACGCCTGGAAGATACGCAGTATTTT. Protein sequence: CASSEEGSRLEDTQYF.

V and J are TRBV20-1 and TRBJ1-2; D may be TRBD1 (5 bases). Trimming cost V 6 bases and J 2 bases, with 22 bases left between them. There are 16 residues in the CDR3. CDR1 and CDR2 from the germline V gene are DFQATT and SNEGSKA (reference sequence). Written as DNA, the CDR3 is TGCAGTGCCAAGTTGGACGGGGGGTCCGTAAACTATGGCTACACCTTC. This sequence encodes CSAKLDGGSVNYGYTF.

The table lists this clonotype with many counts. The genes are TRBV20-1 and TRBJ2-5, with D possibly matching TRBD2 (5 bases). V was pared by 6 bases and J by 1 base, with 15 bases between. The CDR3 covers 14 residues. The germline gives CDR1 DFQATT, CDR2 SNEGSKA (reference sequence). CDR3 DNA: TGCAGTGCCGGCGAGAGGACTGTCCAAGAGACCCAGTACTTC. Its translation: CSAGERTVQETQYF.

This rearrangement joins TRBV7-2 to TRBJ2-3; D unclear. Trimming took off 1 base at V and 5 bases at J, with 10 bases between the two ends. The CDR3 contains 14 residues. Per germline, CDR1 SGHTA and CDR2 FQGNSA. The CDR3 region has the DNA TGTGCCAGCAGCTTAGTTGCGATGGTAGATACGCAGTATTTT. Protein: CASSLVAMVDTQYF.

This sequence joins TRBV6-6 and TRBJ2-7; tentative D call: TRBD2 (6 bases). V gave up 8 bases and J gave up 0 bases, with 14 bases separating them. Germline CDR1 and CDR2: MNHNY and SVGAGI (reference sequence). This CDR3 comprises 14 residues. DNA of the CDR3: TGTGCCAGCTTCAAGCGGGCGAGCTCCTACGAGCAGTACTTC. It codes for CASFKRASSYEQYF.